This TCR beta chain originates from a study of T cell changes during pregnancy in multiple sclerosis. The data were produced by immunoSEQ multiplex PCR, yet TCRdb's version contains in-frame clones alone and is incomplete. The repertoire consists of about 38,000 clones, with around 89% occurring once and the leading ten covering about 0.57%. The CDR3 runs to 14 residues. V lost 6 bases, J lost 3 bases, and 5 bases stayed unmatched. Germline assignment: CDR1 MNHEY and CDR2 SVGAGI. Source: CD4+ T cells from peripheral blood mononuclear cells, taken in the second trimester of pregnancy. The sequence derives from a female donor with multiple sclerosis, enrolled in a pregnancy study. The chain has TRBV6-5 and TRBJ2-7; TRBD2 aligns across 10 bases. CDR3 sequence reads: CASSRTSGNYEQYF. The CDR3 DNA sequence: TGTGCCAGCAGCCGGACTAGCGGAAACTACGAGCAGTACTTC.